This T cell receptor beta chain originates from a study of T cells after yellow fever vaccination. A process of 5'RACE template switching, which added a universal primer site and UMIs, was used to make TCR cDNA. Each CDR3 protein gets one entry after TCRdb re-called the 5' RACE reads with MiXCR. The table records roughly 310,000 distinct CDR3 sequences, roughly 3.5% of them present only once. This clonotype was picked up a small number of times. Antigen specificity is unknown. Per the germline V gene, CDR1 is MNHEY and CDR2 is SVGEGT. The V end lost 4 bases, the J end lost 9 bases, and 10 bases lay between the germline ends. The CDR3 contains 12 residues. General study points: FACS-sorted repertoires could harbor abundant contaminating bulk-population clonotypes. The secondary response was weaker, and its peak arrived faster, on day 5 versus 15. Just a small share of clonotypes turned up in the CD4 compartment as well as the CD8 compartment.

This receptor was taken from a man between 18 and 35 years old who received the YFV17D yellow fever vaccine. The rearrangement uses TRBV6-2 or TRBV6-3 and TRBJ2-1; D possibly corresponds to TRBD2 (6 bases). The specimen comprised PBMCs, sampled on the day of the yellow fever booster vaccination. CDR3 bases: TGTGCCAGCAGTTTAGCGGTCACTGAGCAGTTCTTC. As protein: CASSLAVTEQFF.